Sequencing of this T cell receptor beta chain was carried out in a study of CD4 and CD8 cells across lung adenocarcinoma regions. Trimming at V came to 5 bases and at J to 3 bases, leaving 2 bases not matched to a gene. The germline gives CDR1 MNHNS, CDR2 SASEGT. CDR3 length equals 16 residues. This clonotype was observed a handful of times. TCRdb processed the PCR reads anew with MiXCR; each CDR3 protein has one entry. This table holds around 4,000 distinct CDR3 sequences, around 60% found once. The sequencing sample was made of CD8+ T cells from the margin of a lung tumor. This TCR came from a female donor with lung adenocarcinoma. The CD4 and CD8 labels of this study may be unreliable. The chain uses TRBV6-1 and TRBJ2-2, with 14 bases matching TRBD2. In DNA, the CDR3 is TGTGCCAGCAGTACGGGACTAGCGGGGGACACCGGGGAGCTGTTTTTT. It translates to CASSTGLAGDTGELFF.